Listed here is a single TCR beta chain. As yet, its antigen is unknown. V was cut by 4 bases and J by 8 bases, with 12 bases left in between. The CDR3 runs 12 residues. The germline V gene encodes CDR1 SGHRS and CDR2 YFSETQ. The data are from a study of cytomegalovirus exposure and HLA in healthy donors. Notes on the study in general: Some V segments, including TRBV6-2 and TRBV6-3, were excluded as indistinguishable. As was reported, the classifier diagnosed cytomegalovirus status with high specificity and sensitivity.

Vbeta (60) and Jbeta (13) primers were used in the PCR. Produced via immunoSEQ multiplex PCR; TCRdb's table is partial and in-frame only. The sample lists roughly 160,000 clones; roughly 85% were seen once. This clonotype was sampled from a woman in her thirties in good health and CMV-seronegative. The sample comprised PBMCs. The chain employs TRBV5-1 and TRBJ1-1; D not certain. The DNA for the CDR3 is TGCGCCAGCAGCCTAACCGGACTCGAAGCTTTCTTT. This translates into CASSLTGLEAFF.